Described below is a single T cell receptor beta chain sequence and its context. The record originates from a study of blood T cell repertoires in COVID-19. Across the study: The origin of the acute and convalescent COVID-19 samples was the United States, Italy and Spain. PBMCs, B-cell-depleted T cells, or T cells provided the cDNA or gDNA that made up the material.

CDR3 size: 14 residues. Germline CDR1 SGDLS, CDR2 YYNGEE. Deletions cut 1 base from V and 1 base from J, with 8 bases between. Authors' analysis steps: Estimates of nucleated cell counts were drawn from the amplification of reference gene primers. Repertoires were generated with immunoSEQ multiplex PCR, while TCRdb's copy carries only in-frame clones and drops some. V, J and clone size derive from that table, while D and trimming were established from the DNA sequence. The sample contains fewer than 120,000 clones, almost 80% of which appear only once. V usage is TRBV9 and J usage is TRBJ1-1; D uncertain. The clonotype comes from a woman aged 80 or over with active or convalescent COVID-19. Material for sequencing was peripheral blood. The CDR3 bases are TGTGCCAGCAGCGTACACGGTTCGAACACTGAAGCTTTCTTT. Protein sequence: CASSVHGSNTEAFF.